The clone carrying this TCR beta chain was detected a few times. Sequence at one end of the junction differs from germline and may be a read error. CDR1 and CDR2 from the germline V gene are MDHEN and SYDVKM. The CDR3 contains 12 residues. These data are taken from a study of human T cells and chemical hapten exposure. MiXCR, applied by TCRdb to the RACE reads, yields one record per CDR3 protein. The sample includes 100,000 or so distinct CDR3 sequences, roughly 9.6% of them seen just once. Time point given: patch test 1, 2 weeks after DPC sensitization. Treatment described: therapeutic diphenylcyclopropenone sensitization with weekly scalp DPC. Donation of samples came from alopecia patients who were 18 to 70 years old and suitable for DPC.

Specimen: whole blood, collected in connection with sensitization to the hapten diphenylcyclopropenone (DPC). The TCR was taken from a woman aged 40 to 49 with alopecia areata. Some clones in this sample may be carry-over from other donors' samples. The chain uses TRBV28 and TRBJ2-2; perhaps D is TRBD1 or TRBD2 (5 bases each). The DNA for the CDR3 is TGTGCCAGCAGTTTTGGGGGTTGGGAACTGTTTTTT. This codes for CASSFGGWELFF. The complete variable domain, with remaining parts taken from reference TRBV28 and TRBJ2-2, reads DVKVTQSSRYLVKRTGEKVFLECVQDMDHENMFWYRQDPGLGLRLIYFSYDVKMKEKGDIPEGYSVSREKKERFSLILESASTNQTSMYLCASSFGGWELFFGEGSRLTVL.